Included here is one T cell receptor (beta chain) sequence, with context. The sample belongs to a study of shared clonotypes between healthy human individuals. Study background: CD4 naive cells filled three plates per donor, CD4 memory three, CD8 naive two and CD8 memory one.

TCRdb keeps only in-frame clones here, not all; method: immunoSEQ multiplex PCR. The table records about 1,900,000 clones, over 85% of them present only once. Naive CD8 isolation took CD45RO-negative cells positively selected for CCR7 and excluded terminally differentiated effector memory CD45RA+ cells. Trimming shortened V by 8 bases and J by 5 bases, and 20 bases separated the two germline ends. Germline lookup yields CDR1 SGHRS and CDR2 YFSETQ. The CDR3 runs to 14 residues. The receptor's source is a man aged 18 to 29 in good health. The sample consisted of naive CD8+ T cells sorted from blood. V and J are TRBV5-1 and TRBJ2-7, with D perhaps TRBD1 or TRBD2 (5 bases each). CDR3: CASRGSDSADEQYF. The CDR3 DNA sequence: TGCGCCAGTAGGGGCTCTGATAGCGCCGACGAGCAGTACTTC.